This T cell receptor beta chain was recorded in a study of shared clonotypes between healthy human individuals. The V and J ends lost 3 bases and 5 bases, in that order; junction bases with no gene match: 2. Germline CDR1 reads KGHSH; CDR2 reads LQKENI. The CDR3 extends over 13 amino acids. Tens of thousands of T cell genomes, or approximately 300 ng DNA, went into unsorted PBMC replicate PCRs. TCRdb's copy holds only in-frame clones and misses some; the assay was immunoSEQ multiplex PCR. The sample has about 460,000 clones, 70% to 80% seen once. Tens of millions of PBMCs were counted before genomic DNA extraction.

This chain uses TRBV18 with TRBJ2-7, with 9 bases fitting TRBD1. The receptor was isolated from a woman between 35 and 50 years old in good health. Some clones in this sample may be carry-over from other donors' samples. The sample consisted of PBMCs. The CDR3 loop is CASSPTGGNEQYF. The CDR3 DNA sequence: TGTGCCAGCTCACCGACAGGGGGTAACGAGCAGTACTTC.